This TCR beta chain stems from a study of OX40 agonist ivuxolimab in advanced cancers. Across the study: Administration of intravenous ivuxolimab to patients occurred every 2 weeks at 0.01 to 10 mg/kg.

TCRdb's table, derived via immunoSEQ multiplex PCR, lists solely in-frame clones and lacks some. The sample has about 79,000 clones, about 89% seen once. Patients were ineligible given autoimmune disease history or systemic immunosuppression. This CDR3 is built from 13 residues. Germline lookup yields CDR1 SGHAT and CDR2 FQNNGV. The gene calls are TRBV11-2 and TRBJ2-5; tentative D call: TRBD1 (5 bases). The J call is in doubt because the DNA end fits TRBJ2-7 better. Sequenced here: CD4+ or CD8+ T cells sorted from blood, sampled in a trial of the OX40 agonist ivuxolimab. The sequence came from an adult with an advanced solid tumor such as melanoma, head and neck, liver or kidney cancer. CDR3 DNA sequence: TGTGCCAGCGGGATAGGGGTCTCCTACGAGCAGTACTTC. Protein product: CASGIGVSYEQYF.